These 8 T cell receptor beta chains originate from one sample sequenced in a study of blood T cell repertoires in COVID-19. Here immunoSEQ multiplex PCR was the method, and the copy in TCRdb shows in-frame clones only, minus some. The sample lists roughly 150,000 clones; around 89% were seen once. The material sequenced was peripheral blood. The origin of the receptors is a man in his 60s with active or convalescent COVID-19.

J is TRBJ1-2 and V is TRBV28, with D possibly matching TRBD1 (6 bases). CDR3 length equals 12 residues. CDR1 is MDHEN, CDR2 SYDVKM, per germline. V was pared by 4 bases and J by 7 bases, with 10 bases between. The CDR3, as DNA: TGTGCCAGCAGTTCCACAGGGTCTGGCTACACCTTC. As protein: CASSSTGSGYTF.

The CDR3 spells CASSLARVEDEQYF. Written as DNA, the CDR3 is TGTGCCAGCAGCTTAGCCCGTGTCGAGGACGAGCAGTACTTC. J is TRBJ2-7 and V is TRBV11-2; no clear D gene. The CDR3 spans 14 residues. Trimming removed 1 base at V and 5 bases at J, with 12 bases between. Per the germline V gene, CDR1 is SGHAT and CDR2 is FQNNGV.

The chain has TRBV6-5 and TRBJ1-3; D is undetermined. There are 14 residues in the CDR3. Per germline, CDR1 MNHEY and CDR2 SVGAGI. V shed 10 bases and J shed 4 bases, with 17 bases lying between them. The CDR3 sequence: CATSGGRTGNTIYF. CDR3 in DNA: TGTGCCACCTCTGGAGGGCGAACAGGAAACACCATATATTTT.

This chain uses TRBV30 with TRBJ2-5, with TRBD2 as a possible D gene (5 bases). CDR3 length: 11 amino acids. Germline CDR1 is GTSNPN and CDR2 is SVGIG (reference sequence). V was pared by 3 bases and J by 6 bases, with 8 bases between. The CDR3 loop is CAWSDGKTQYF. The DNA for the CDR3 is TGTGCCTGGAGCGACGGGAAGACCCAGTACTTC. The complete variable domain, with remaining parts taken from reference TRBV30 and TRBJ2-5, reads SQTIHQWPATLVQPVGSPLSLECTVEGTSNPNLYWYRQAAGRGLQLLFYSVGIGQISSEVPQNLSASRPQDRQFILSSKKLLLSDSGFYLCAWSDGKTQYFGPGTRLLVL.

V is TRBV3-1 (or the pseudogene TRBV3-2) and J is TRBJ2-1; 14 bases line up with TRBD2. Germline V gene lookup returns CDR1 LGHDT and CDR2 YNNKEL (reference sequence). With 4 bases clipped from V and 2 bases from J, the junction kept 10 bases outside the gene matches. CDR3 size: 19 residues. The chain's CDR3 is CASSPGRTSGRSAYNEQFF. DNA of the CDR3: TGTGCCAGCAGCCCGGGTCGGACTAGCGGGAGGTCCGCCTACAATGAGCAGTTCTTC.

This sequence joins TRBV6-5 and TRBJ1-5, with D unclear. The CDR3 runs 13 residues. The germline V gene encodes CDR1 MNHEY and CDR2 SVGAGI. Trimming pared 5 bases from V and 5 bases from J, leaving 10 bases between. In DNA form, the CDR3 reads TGTGCCAGCAGTAGGACTGTTTATCAGCCCCAGCATTTT. Translation: CASSRTVYQPQHF.

This clone was picked up one time. The J gene is TRBJ1-3, the V gene TRBV7-2; D is unclear. CDR3 size: 14 residues. The V end lost 1 base, the J end lost 2 bases, and 6 bases lay between the germline ends. Germline CDR1 SGHTA, CDR2 FQGNSA. CDR3 nucleotide sequence: TGTGCCAGCAGCTTAGGTTTAACTGGAAACACCATATATTTT. Protein: CASSLGLTGNTIYF.

The chain carries TRBV19 and TRBJ1-2; 7 nucleotides agree with TRBD1. CDR3 length equals 17 residues. J was trimmed by 7 bases and V by 7 bases; bases with no gene match: 21. Per germline, CDR1 LNHDA and CDR2 SQIVND (reference sequence). In DNA, the CDR3 is TGTGCCAGTAACTGGGCTTTGACCGGACAGGAACGGGGTGGCTACACCTTC. This sequence encodes CASNWALTGQERGGYTF.